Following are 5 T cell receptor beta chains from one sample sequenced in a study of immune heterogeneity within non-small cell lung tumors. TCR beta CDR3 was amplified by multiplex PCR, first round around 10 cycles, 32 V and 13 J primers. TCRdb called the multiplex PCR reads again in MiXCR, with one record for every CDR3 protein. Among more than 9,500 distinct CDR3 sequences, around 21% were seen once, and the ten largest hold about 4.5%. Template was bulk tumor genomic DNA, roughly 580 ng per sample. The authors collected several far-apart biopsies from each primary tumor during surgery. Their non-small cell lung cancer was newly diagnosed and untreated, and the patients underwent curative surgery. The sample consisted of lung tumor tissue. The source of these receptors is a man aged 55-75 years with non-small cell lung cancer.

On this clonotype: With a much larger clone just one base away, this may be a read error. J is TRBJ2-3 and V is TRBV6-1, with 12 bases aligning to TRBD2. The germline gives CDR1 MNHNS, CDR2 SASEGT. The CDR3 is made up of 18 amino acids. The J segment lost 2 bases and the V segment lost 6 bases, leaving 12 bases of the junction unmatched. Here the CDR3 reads CASRREPGTSGFTDTQYF. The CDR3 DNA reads TGTGCCAGCAGGAGGGAGCCCGGGACTAGCGGGTTCACAGATACGCAGTATTTT.

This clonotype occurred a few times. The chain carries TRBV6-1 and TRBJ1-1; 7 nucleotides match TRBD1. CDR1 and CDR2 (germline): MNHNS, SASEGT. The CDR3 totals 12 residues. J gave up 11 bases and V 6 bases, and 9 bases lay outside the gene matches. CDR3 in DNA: TGTGCCAGCAGCTTAAGGGGGCGCGGGGCTTTCTTT. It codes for CASSLRGRGAFF.

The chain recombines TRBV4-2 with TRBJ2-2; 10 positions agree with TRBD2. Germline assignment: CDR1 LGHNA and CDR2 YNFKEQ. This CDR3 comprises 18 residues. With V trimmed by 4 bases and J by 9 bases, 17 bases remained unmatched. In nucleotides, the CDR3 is TGTGCCAGCAGCCCCAACCACCTACTAGCGGGAACTACCAGGGAGCTGTTTTTT. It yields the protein CASSPNHLLAGTTRELFF.

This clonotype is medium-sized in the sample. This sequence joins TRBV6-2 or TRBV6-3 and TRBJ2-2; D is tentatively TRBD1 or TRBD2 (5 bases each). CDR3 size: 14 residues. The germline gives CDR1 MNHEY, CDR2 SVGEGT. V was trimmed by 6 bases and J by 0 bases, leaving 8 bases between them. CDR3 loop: CASRKGPNTGELFF. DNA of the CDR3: TGTGCCAGCAGGAAGGGACCGAACACCGGGGAGCTGTTTTTT.

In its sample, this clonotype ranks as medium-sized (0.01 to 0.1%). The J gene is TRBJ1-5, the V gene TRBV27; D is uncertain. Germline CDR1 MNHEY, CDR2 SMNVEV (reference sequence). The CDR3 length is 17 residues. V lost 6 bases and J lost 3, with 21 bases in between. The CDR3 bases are TGTGCCAGCAGGCCCTGGTCCACTGGCGCTCCCAATCAGCCCCAGCATTTT. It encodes CASRPWSTGAPNQPQHF.